A single sample gave rise to the 17 T cell receptor beta chains below, sequenced in a study of OX40 agonist ivuxolimab in advanced cancers. Data came from immunoSEQ multiplex PCR; TCRdb stores just in-frame clones and leaves some out. The sample lists some 45,000 clones; roughly 86% were seen once. The sample here was CD4+ or CD8+ T cells sorted from blood, taken in a trial of the OX40 agonist ivuxolimab. All receptors come from an adult with an advanced solid tumor such as melanoma, head and neck, liver or kidney cancer.

This clone was observed once. The chain links TRBV5-1 to TRBJ1-1; D might be TRBD1 (5 bases). With 0 bases removed from V and 12 bases from J, the gap between germline ends came to 15 bases. The CDR3 totals 13 residues. Per germline, CDR1 SGHRS and CDR2 YFSETQ. In DNA form, the CDR3 reads TGCGCCAGCAGCTTGGACGACAGAGGGGTTACTTTCTTT. The encoded protein is CASSLDDRGVTFF.

This chain joins TRBV5-4 and TRBJ1-1; D is undetermined. Looked up from germline, CDR1 is SGHNT and CDR2 is YYREEE (reference sequence). This CDR3 contains 14 residues. V was cut by 2 bases and J by 5 bases, with 13 bases left in between. CDR3 in DNA: TGTGCCAGCAGCTTTAATTGGGAAGGGACTGAAGCTTTCTTT. It translates to CASSFNWEGTEAFF.

V and J are TRBV6-1 and TRBJ1-4; D uncertain. This CDR3 is built from 15 residues. Trimming cost V 2 bases and J 4 bases, with 11 bases left between them. Germline CDR1 and CDR2: MNHNS and SASEGT. The CDR3 loop reads CASSEPRANNEKLFF. The CDR3 DNA reads TGTGCCAGCAGTGAACCGAGGGCAAATAATGAAAAACTGTTTTTT.

This clone has more than one count but fewer than ten. The rearrangement uses TRBV27 and TRBJ1-5, with D possibly matching TRBD1 (5 bases). CDR3 length: 15 residues. V lost 5 bases, J lost 6 bases, and 17 bases lay in between. Germline V gives CDR1 MNHEY, CDR2 SMNVEV (reference sequence). The CDR3 coding sequence is TGTGCCAGCAGTAGGGACTCCTACTCGGTTCAGCCCCAGCATTTT. Amino acid sequence: CASSRDSYSVQPQHF.

This chain connects TRBV10-2 to TRBJ2-5, with a possible D match to TRBD1 (7 bases). The CDR3 is 14 residues long. Looked up from germline, CDR1 is WSHSY and CDR2 is SAAADI. With 0 bases removed from V and 9 bases from J, the gap between germline ends came to 14 bases. The CDR3 DNA is TGCGCCAGCAGTGAGTCGCGGGACCAGGGGGCCCAGTACTTC. Amino acid sequence: CASSESRDQGAQYF.

The chain has TRBV6-5 and TRBJ2-7; 8 bases are a match to TRBD1. Trimming took 2 bases from V and 3 from J; bases not matched to a gene: 3. Germline assignment: CDR1 MNHEY and CDR2 SVGAGI. This CDR3 has 14 residues. CDR3 coding DNA: TGTGCCAGCAGTTACGGGACAGGAGTCTACGAGCAGTACTTC. Translating it yields CASSYGTGVYEQYF.

This chain joins TRBV19 and TRBJ1-3; 10 bases map to TRBD1. The CDR3 has 17 amino acids. The germline CDR1 and CDR2 sequences are LNHDA and SQIVND (reference sequence). V gave up 9 bases and J gave up 0 bases; unmatched junction bases: 11. The CDR3 DNA reads TGTGCCAGCGAACCCGGGACAGGGGCTTACTCTGGAAACACCATATATTTT. This gives the protein CASEPGTGAYSGNTIYF.

In this sample, this clone turned up once. Here the CDR3 DNA reads TGTGCCAGCAGTTCTGCAGCCACAGATACGCAGTATTTT. Translation: CASSSAATDTQYF. V usage is TRBV28 and J usage is TRBJ2-3; D uncertain. The CDR3 has 13 residues. Germline loops: CDR1 MDHEN, CDR2 SYDVKM. V was shortened by 4 bases and J by 2 bases, with 7 bases between the two germline ends. Supplemented by reference TRBV28 and TRBJ2-3, the full variable domain reads DVKVTQSSRYLVKRTGEKVFLECVQDMDHENMFWYRQDPGLGLRLIYFSYDVKMKEKGDIPEGYSVSREKKERFSLILESASTNQTSMYLCASSSAATDTQYFGPGTRLTVL.

V is TRBV4-2 and J is TRBJ1-4; 12 bases fit TRBD1. The CDR3 runs to 17 residues. J gave up 11 bases and V 1 base, and 11 bases lay outside the gene matches. Germline CDR1 reads LGHNA; CDR2 reads YNFKEQ. CDR3 in amino acids: CASSQVALGQGAGKLFF. CDR3 coding DNA: TGTGCCAGCAGCCAAGTGGCGTTGGGACAGGGGGCGGGGAAACTGTTTTTT.

The chain links TRBV30 to TRBJ2-5, with D tentatively TRBD2 (6 bases). Germline lookup yields CDR1 GTSNPN and CDR2 SVGIG (reference sequence). The germline V and J ends were trimmed by 2 bases and 2 bases, with 9 bases remaining between them. This CDR3 is built from 13 residues. CDR3 sequence: CAWSPGSQETQYF. The DNA of the CDR3 is TGTGCCTGGAGTCCCGGGAGTCAAGAGACCCAGTACTTC.

The genes are TRBV7-9 and TRBJ2-1; 11 bases match TRBD2. Trimming at V came to 5 bases and at J to 4 bases, leaving 7 bases not matched to a gene. The CDR3 covers 16 residues. Germline CDR1 SEHNR, CDR2 FQNEAQ (reference sequence). The CDR3 nucleotides read TGTGCCAGCAGCGCGGCTCTAGCGGGAGGTTACAATGAGCAGTTCTTC. This gives the protein CASSAALAGGYNEQFF.

The V gene is TRBV18, the J gene TRBJ2-2; D is possibly TRBD1 (6 bases). CDR3 length: 15 amino acids. Trimming took 3 bases from V and 4 from J, leaving 12 bases between them. Germline loops: CDR1 KGHSH, CDR2 LQKENI. CDR3 sequence (DNA): TGTGCCAGCTCACCCACAGGGTCGTTCACCGGGGAGCTGTTTTTT. Translating gives CASSPTGSFTGELFF.

This chain connects TRBV5-1 to TRBJ2-7, with 14 bases aligning to TRBD2. The CDR3 has 18 residues. The V gene end was trimmed by 3 bases and the J gene end by 7 bases; junction bases not matched to a gene: 15. Germline V gives CDR1 SGHRS, CDR2 YFSETQ. DNA of the CDR3: TGCGCCAGCAGCTCGGGAGGGGGGACTAGCGGGAGACTGAGGGAGCAGTACTTC. Its translation is CASSSGGGTSGRLREQYF.

CDR3 protein: CASSSTGTQKETQYF. CDR3 nucleotides: TGTGCCAGCAGTTCCACAGGGACCCAGAAGGAGACCCAGTACTTC. The chain has TRBV6-5 and TRBJ2-5, with a possible D match to TRBD1 (6 bases). The germline V and J ends were trimmed by 4 bases and 5 bases, with 17 bases remaining between them. CDR3 length: 15 residues. Germline V CDR1 and CDR2: MNHEY, SVGAGI.

V and J are TRBV7-9 and TRBJ1-4; D possibly corresponds to TRBD1 (5 bases). Germline CDR1 and CDR2: SEHNR and FQNEAQ (reference sequence). The CDR3 is 17 amino acids. The V and J ends lost 3 bases and 2 bases respectively, with 16 bases between them. The CDR3 nucleotides are TGTGCCAGCAGCTTGGGTGCAGGGTCTTGGACTAATGAAAAACTGTTTTTT. This codes for CASSLGAGSWTNEKLFF.

This chain uses TRBV28 with TRBJ1-4; D perhaps matches TRBD1 (5 bases). This CDR3 spans 14 amino acids. V shed 4 bases and J shed 4 bases, with 10 bases lying between them. CDR1 is MDHEN and CDR2 is SYDVKM in the germline V gene. The CDR3 protein is CASSSPGSNEKLFF. The CDR3 nucleotides read TGTGCCAGCAGTTCGCCAGGGAGTAATGAAAAACTGTTTTTT.

The chain is built from TRBV7-9 and TRBJ1-2, with D hard to call. The ends were cut back, 4 bases at V and 7 bases at J, with 22 bases in the middle. Germline V lookup: CDR1 SEHNR, CDR2 FQNEAQ (reference sequence). The CDR3 consists of 16 residues. The CDR3 loop reads CASSSSGSGESGGYTF. The DNA of the CDR3 is TGTGCCAGCAGCTCTAGTGGGAGTGGGGAAAGTGGTGGCTACACCTTC.